The following is a T cell receptor (beta chain) sequence with its context. Treatment indicated: randomized to nivolumab then ipilimumab (arm A) or the reverse (arm B). None of the patients previously received DNA-damaging chemotherapy. Sorted cells were live CD3+CD8+, lacking CD19 and CD56, from PBMCs. The CDR3 covers 13 residues. The ends were cut back, 4 bases at V and 1 base at J, with 7 bases in the middle. Germline V gene sequence: CDR1 MNHEY, CDR2 SVGAGI. The data stem from a study of sequential checkpoint blockade in melanoma. The wider study: Arm A got nivolumab then ipilimumab; arm B the reverse, 1:1. After both sequences, patients received maintenance nivolumab.

Libraries were prepared by immunoSEQ multiplex PCR; TCRdb keeps only in-frame clonotypes and omits some of them. The sample holds some 11,000 clones, about 78% seen once. The V gene is TRBV6-5, the J gene TRBJ1-1; D not certain. This clonotype was obtained from a human donor with melanoma. The starting material was CD8+ T cells sorted from blood (inferred from file names), obtained from a patient given nivolumab and ipilimumab in sequence. The CDR3 DNA is TGTGCCAGCAGTTTGGAGGAGAACACTGAAGCTTTCTTT. It yields the protein CASSLEENTEAFF.